The sequence of this TCR beta chain was determined in a study of blood T cells in healthy people across ages. The V segment lost 4 bases and the J segment 2 bases; nucleotides outside the gene matches: 7. From germline, CDR1 is SGHRS and CDR2 YFSETQ. The CDR3 loop spans 15 amino acids. The authors ran a second PCR of about 7 to 11 cycles using a sample-barcoded 5' primer and a J-beta primer mix. Researchers report that a template-switch adaptor with 12 random nucleotides tagged each cDNA molecule. All samples gave at least 2.5 million CDR3-containing paired-end reads. TCRdb ran MiXCR on the 5' RACE reads and lists one entry per CDR3 protein. Seen here are some 930,000 distinct CDR3 sequences, almost 30% observed once, and the top ten hold 10%. Study-wide findings and caveats: Unsorted PBMC material precluded a definitive naive versus antigen-experienced comparison.

This clonotype was observed a handful of times. Antigen unknown. These data also formed part of another study, on T cells of mothers and their children.

The chain recombines TRBV5-1 with TRBJ2-7, with TRBD2 identical over 9 bases. This TCR derives from a woman between 40 and 55 years old in good health. Sequencing was performed on blood. CDR3 residues: CASSPGTSPTYEQYF. The CDR3 bases are TGCGCCAGCAGCCCCGGGACTAGCCCAACCTACGAGCAGTACTTC.